This T cell receptor beta chain was identified in a study of OX40 agonist ivuxolimab in advanced cancers. With regard to this clone: Its antigen remains unidentified.

Study results and caveats: The authors did not determine the antigen specificity of the expanded peripheral T cells. Expanded clones tended on average to be more numerous among CD8+ T cells than CD4+.

The timepoints at which blood was sampled were baseline, cycle 4 day 1, and cycle 7 day 1. Repertoires were generated with immunoSEQ multiplex PCR, while TCRdb's copy carries only in-frame clones and drops some. Among about 35,000 clones, over 60% were seen once, and the ten largest hold 15% to 25%. This clonotype was obtained from an adult with an advanced solid tumor such as melanoma, head and neck, liver or kidney cancer. Material: CD4+ or CD8+ T cells sorted from blood, obtained in a trial of the OX40 agonist ivuxolimab.

The CDR3 DNA follows: TGTGCCAGCAGCTTATTGGGCTACGAGCAGTACTTC. Its protein product is CASSLLGYEQYF. The chain carries TRBV7-9 and TRBJ2-7; D uncertain. The V end lost 2 bases, the J end lost 3 bases, and 5 bases lay between the germline ends. This CDR3 region has 12 residues. Germline V gene data show CDR1 as SEHNR and CDR2 as FQNEAQ (reference sequence).